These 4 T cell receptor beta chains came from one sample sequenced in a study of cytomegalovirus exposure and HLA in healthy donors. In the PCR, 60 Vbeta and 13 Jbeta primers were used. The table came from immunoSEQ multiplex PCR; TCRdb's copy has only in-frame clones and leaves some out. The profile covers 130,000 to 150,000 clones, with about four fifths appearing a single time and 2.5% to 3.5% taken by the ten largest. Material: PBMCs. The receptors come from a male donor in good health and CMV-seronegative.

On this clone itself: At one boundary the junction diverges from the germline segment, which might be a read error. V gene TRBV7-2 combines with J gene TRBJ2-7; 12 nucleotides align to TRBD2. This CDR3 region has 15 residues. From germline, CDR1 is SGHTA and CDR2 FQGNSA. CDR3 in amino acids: CPSSASTSGGYEQYF. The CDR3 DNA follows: TGTCCCAGCAGCGCTTCGACTAGCGGGGGCTACGAGCAGTACTTC. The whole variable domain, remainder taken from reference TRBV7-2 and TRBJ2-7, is GAGVSQSPSNKVTEKGKDVELRCDPISGHTALYWYRQSLGQGLEFLIYFQGNSAPDKSGLPSDRFSAERTGGSVSTLTIQRTQQEDSAVYLCPSSASTSGGYEQYFGPGTRLTVT.

CDR3 sequence (DNA): TGTGCCAGCAGCAATCTAGCGGGACCGTACAATGAGCAGTTCTTC. It translates to CASSNLAGPYNEQFF. The J gene is TRBJ2-1, the V gene TRBV6-6; 9 nucleotides line up with TRBD2. The CDR3 is 15 residues long. The V segment lost 6 bases and the J segment 4 bases; nucleotides outside the gene matches: 7. Germline-derived CDR1 and CDR2 are MNHNY and SVGAGI (reference sequence).

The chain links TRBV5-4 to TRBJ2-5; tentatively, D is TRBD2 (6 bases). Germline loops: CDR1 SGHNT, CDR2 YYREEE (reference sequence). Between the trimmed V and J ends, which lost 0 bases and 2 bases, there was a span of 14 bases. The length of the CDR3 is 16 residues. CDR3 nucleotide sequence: TGTGCCAGCAGCTTGGTTTTTTCGGGGGATCAAGAGACCCAGTACTTC. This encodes CASSLVFSGDQETQYF.

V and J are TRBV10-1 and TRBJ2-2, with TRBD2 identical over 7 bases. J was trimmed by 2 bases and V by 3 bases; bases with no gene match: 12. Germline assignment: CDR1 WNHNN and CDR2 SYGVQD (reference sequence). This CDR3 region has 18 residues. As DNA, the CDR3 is TGCGCCAGCAGTGATACCCTTTTCGCGGGAGAAAACACCGGGGAGCTGTTTTTT. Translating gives CASSDTLFAGENTGELFF.